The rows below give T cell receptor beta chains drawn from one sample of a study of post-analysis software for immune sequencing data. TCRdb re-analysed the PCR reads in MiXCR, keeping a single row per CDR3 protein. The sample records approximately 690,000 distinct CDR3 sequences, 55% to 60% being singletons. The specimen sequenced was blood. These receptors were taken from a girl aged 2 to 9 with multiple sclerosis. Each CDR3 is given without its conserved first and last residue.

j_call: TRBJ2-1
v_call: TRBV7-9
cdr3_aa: ASSQVRGSYNEQF

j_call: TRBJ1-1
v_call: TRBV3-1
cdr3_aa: ASSQGRWGTNTEAF

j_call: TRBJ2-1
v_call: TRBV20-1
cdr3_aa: SATVRLGGEQF

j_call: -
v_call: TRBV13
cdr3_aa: ASSTGLAGEQY

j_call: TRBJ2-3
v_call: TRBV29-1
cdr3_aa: SVDVGGRTDTQY

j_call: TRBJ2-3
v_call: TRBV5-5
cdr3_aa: ASSLPAGGTDTQY

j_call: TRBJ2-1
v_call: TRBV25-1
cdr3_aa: ASTTGTGQLYNEQF

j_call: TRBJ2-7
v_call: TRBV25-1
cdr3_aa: ASSFIGADTYEQY

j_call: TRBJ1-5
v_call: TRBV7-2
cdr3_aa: ASSLESRYSNQPQH

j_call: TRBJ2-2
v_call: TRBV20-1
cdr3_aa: SAGGSGYTGELF

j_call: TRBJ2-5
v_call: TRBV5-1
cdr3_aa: ASSLIGQGETQY

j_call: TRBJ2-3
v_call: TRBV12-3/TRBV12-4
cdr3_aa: ASSRLTGRADTQY

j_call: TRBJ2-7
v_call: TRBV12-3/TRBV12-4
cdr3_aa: ASSLRVEGYEQY

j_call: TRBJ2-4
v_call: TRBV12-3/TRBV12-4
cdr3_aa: ASSFRTGREEQY